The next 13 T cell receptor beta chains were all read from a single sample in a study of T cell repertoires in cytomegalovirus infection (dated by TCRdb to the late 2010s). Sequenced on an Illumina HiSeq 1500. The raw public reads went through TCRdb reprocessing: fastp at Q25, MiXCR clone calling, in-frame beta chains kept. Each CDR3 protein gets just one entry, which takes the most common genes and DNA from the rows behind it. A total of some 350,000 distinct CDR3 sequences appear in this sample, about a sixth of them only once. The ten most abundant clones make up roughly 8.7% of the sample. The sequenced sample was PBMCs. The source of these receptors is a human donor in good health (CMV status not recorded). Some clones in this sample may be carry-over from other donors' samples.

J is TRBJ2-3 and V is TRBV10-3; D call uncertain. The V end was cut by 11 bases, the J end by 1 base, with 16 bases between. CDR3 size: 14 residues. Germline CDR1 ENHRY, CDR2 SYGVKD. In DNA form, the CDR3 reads TGTGCCTCCGAAGACGGCCTAGGCACAGATACGCAGTATTTT. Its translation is CASEDGLGTDTQYF.

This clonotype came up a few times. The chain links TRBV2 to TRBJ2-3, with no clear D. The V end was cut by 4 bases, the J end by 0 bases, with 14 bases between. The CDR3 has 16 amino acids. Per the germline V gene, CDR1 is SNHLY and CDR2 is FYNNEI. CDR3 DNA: TGTGCCAGCAGTGGATCCCTGAAGGGCAGCACAGATACGCAGTATTTT. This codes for CASSGSLKGSTDTQYF.

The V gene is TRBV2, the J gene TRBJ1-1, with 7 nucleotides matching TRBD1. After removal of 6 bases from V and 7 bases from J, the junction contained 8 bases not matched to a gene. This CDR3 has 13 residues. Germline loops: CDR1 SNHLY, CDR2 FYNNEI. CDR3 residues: CASRNGQALEAFF. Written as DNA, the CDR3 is TGTGCCAGCAGGAACGGACAGGCCCTTGAAGCTTTCTTT.

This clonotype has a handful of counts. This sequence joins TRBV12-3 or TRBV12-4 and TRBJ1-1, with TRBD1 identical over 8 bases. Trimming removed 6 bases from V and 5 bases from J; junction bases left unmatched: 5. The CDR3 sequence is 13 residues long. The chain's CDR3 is CASRQGVVTEAFF. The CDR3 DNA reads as TGTGCCAGCAGACAGGGGGTAGTTACTGAAGCTTTCTTT.

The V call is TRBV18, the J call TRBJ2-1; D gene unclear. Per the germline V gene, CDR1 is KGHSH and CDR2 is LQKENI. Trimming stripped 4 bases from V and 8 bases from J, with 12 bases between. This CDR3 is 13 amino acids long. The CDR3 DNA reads TGTGCCAGCTCACTTTCCAGATCCGATGAGCAGTTCTTC. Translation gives CASSLSRSDEQFF.

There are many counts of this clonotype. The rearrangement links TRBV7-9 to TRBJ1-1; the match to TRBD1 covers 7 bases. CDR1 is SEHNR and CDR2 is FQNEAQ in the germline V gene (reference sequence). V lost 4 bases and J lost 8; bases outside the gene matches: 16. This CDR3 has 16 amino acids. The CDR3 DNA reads TGTGCCAGCAGCTCCGGATTGGGACAGATAAGAGAAGAAGCTTTCTTT. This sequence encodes CASSSGLGQIREEAFF.

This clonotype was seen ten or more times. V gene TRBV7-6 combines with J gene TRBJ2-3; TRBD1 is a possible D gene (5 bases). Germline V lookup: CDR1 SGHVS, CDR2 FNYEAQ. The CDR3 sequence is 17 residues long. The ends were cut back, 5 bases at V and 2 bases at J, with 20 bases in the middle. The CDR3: CASSPTGSLGSTDTQYF. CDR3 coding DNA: TGTGCCAGCAGCCCTACAGGATCGCTAGGCTCCACAGATACGCAGTATTTT. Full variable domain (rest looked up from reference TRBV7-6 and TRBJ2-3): GAGVSQSPRYKVTKRGQDVALRCDPISGHVSLYWYRQALGQGPEFLTYFNYEAQQDKSGLPNDRFSAERPEGSISTLTIQRTEQRDSAMYRCASSPTGSLGSTDTQYFGPGTRLTVL.

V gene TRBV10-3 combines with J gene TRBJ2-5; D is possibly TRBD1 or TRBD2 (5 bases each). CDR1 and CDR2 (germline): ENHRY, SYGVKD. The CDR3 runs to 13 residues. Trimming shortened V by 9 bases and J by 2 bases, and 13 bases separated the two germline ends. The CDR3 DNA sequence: TGTGCCATTGCCGGGACGGCTCAAGAGACCCAGTACTTC. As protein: CAIAGTAQETQYF.

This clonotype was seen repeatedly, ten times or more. CDR3 sequence reads: CASSQQGGLSGYTF. As DNA, the CDR3 is TGTGCCAGCAGTCAACAGGGGGGTCTTTCGGGCTACACCTTC. The V gene is TRBV6-1, the J gene TRBJ1-2; 8 bases are a match to TRBD1. V gave up 5 bases and J gave up 8 bases; unmatched junction bases: 10. Germline lookup yields CDR1 MNHNS and CDR2 SASEGT. The CDR3 is made up of 14 amino acids.

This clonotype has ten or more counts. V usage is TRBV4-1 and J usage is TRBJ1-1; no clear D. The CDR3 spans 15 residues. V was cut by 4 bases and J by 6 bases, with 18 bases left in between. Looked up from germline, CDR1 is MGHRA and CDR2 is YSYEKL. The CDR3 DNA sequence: TGCGCCAGCAGCCGCGTAATGCGGGTTAACGCTGAAGCTTTCTTT. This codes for CASSRVMRVNAEAFF.

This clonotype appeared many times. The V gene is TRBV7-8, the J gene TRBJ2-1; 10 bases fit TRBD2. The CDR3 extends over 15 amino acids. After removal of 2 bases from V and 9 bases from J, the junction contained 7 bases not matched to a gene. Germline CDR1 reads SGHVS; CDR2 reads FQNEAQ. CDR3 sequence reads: CASSLILAGVIEQFF. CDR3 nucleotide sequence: TGTGCCAGCAGCTTAATCCTAGCGGGAGTAATTGAGCAGTTCTTC. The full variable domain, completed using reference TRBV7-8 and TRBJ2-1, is GAGVSQSPRYKVAKRGQDVALRCDPISGHVSLFWYQQALGQGPEFLTYFQNEAQLDKSGLPSDRFFAERPEGSVSTLKIQRTQQEDSAVYLCASSLILAGVIEQFFGPGTRLTVL.

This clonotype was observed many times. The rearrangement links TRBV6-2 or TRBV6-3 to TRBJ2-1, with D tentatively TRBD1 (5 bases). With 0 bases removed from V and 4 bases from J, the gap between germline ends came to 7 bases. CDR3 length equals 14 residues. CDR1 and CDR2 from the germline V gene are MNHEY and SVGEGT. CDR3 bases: TGTGCCAGCAGTTACTCCCGACAGTACAATGAGCAGTTCTTC. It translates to CASSYSRQYNEQFF.

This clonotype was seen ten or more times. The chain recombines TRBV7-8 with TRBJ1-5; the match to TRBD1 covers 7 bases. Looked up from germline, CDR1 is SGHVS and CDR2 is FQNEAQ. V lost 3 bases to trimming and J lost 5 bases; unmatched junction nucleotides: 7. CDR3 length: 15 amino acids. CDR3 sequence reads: CASSFRDSDDQPQHF. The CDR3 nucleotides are TGTGCCAGCAGCTTCCGGGACAGCGACGATCAGCCCCAGCATTTT.